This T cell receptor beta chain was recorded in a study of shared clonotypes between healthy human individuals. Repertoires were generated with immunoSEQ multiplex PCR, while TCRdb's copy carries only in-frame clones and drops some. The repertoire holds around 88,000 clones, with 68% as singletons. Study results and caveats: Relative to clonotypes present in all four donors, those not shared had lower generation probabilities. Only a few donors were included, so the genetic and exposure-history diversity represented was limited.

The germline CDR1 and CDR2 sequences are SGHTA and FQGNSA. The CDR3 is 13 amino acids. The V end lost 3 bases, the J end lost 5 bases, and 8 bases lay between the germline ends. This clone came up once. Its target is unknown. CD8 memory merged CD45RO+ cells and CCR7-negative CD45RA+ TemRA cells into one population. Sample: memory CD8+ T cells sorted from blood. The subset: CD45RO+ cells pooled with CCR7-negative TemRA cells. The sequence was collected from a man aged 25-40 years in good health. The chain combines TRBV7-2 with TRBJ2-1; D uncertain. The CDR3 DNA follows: TGTGCCAGCAGCTTTTCCGAAAACAATGAGCAGTTCTTC. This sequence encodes CASSFSENNEQFF.